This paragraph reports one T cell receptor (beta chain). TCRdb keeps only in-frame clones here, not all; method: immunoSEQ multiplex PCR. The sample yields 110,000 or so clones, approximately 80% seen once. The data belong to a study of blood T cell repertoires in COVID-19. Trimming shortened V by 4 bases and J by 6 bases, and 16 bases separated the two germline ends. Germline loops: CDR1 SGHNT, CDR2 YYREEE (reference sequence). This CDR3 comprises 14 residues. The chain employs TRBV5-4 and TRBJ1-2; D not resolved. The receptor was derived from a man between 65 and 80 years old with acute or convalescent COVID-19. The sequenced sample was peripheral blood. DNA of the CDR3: TGTGCCAGCAGCGCCCGCCACGGCGGGGATGGCTACACCTTC. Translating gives CASSARHGGDGYTF.